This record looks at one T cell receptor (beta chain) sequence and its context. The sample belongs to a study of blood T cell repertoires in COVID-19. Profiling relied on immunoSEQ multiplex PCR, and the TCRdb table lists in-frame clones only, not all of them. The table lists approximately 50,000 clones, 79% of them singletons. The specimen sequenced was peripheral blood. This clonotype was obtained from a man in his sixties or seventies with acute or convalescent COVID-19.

CDR3 in amino acids: CASSLARTGIYEQYF. The CDR3 DNA is TGTGCCAGCAGCTTAGCCCGGACAGGCATATACGAGCAGTACTTC. This chain uses TRBV7-2 with TRBJ2-7; 7 nucleotides agree with TRBD1. Germline assignment: CDR1 SGHTA and CDR2 FQGNSA. The CDR3 totals 15 residues. The V and J ends lost 0 bases and 4 bases, in that order; junction bases with no gene match: 6.